This TCR beta chain comes out of a study of beta chain features in type 1 diabetes. Study as a whole: Sorted cells examined across all samples numbered 95 million to 120 million.

As every portion of the isolated RNA was reverse transcribed, the sequencing read expressed TCRB transcripts. Profiling relied on immunoSEQ multiplex PCR, and the TCRdb table lists in-frame clones only, not all of them. The sample includes under 130,000 clones, under 30% seen only once; the top ten take about 0.49%. Study-wide findings and caveats: Shorter TCRB CDR3s, moderately but significantly so, were found in Type 1 diabetes patients in all four CD4+ subsets.

This CDR3 is 18 amino acids long. Unmatched junction bases numbered 12, after V lost 4 bases and J lost 0 bases. Germline lookup yields CDR1 SGHRS and CDR2 YFSETQ. For this clone: Its antigen is not known.

A sort by CD45RO/CCR7/CD25/CD127/CD95/CD27 yielded CD4+ naive, central memory, regulatory and stem cell-like memory cells. The V and J genes are TRBV5-1 and TRBJ2-5; 10 bases are a match to TRBD2. This sequence originates from a woman between 18 and 30 years old with type 1 diabetes. The sequenced sample consisted of central memory CD4+ T cells from blood. CDR3 amino acids: CASSPRGVAGGYQETQYF. CDR3 coding DNA: TGCGCCAGCAGCCCCAGGGGGGTAGCGGGAGGCTACCAAGAGACCCAGTACTTC.